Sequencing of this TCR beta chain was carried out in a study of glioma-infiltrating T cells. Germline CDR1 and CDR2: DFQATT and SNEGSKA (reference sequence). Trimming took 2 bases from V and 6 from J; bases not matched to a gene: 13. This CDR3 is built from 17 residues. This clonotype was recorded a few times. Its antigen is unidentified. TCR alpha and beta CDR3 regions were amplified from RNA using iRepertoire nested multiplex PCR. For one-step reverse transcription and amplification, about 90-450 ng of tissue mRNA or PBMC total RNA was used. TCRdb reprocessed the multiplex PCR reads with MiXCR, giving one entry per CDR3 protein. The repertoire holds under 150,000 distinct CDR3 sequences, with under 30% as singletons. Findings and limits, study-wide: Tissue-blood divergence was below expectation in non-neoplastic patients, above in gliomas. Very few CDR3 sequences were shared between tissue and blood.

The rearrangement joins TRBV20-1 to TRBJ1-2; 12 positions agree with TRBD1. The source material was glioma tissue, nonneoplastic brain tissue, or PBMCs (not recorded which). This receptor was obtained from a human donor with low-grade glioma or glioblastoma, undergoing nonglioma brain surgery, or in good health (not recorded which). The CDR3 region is CSARSPGTGGERDGYTF. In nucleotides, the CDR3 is TGCAGTGCTAGATCCCCCGGGACAGGGGGCGAAAGGGATGGCTACACCTTC.